The 23 T cell receptor beta chains in this list originate from one sample, sequenced in a study of cytomegalovirus exposure and HLA in healthy donors. This PCR relied on a set of 60 Vbeta primers and 13 Jbeta primers. Assay: immunoSEQ multiplex PCR; the TCRdb copy retains only in-frame clones and omits some. The sample lists 150,000 or so clones, around 77% occurring once. The sequenced material came from PBMCs. These receptors were taken from a woman aged 30 to 39 in good health and CMV-seronegative.

V gene TRBV28 combines with J gene TRBJ1-6; D perhaps matches TRBD1 (6 bases). The CDR3 is 16 amino acids. Germline CDR1 MDHEN, CDR2 SYDVKM. The V end was cut by 5 bases, the J end by 0 bases, with 11 bases between. The CDR3 region has the DNA TGTGCCAGCAGTAGGGGGGGGAGCTCCTATAATTCACCCCTCCACTTT. It translates to CASSRGGSSYNSPLHF.

In the case of this clone: One end of the junction does not line up with germline, which may come from a read error. This CDR3 is CASSPSPF. DNA for the CDR3: TGTGCCAGCAGCCCCTCTCCCTTT. The genes are TRBV5-8 and TRBJ1-1; D unclear. The CDR3 runs to 8 residues. Per germline, CDR1 SGHTS and CDR2 YDEGEE.

V usage is TRBV9 and J usage is TRBJ2-1; 8 bases map to TRBD1. CDR3 length equals 16 residues. J was trimmed by 5 bases and V by 0 bases; bases with no gene match: 7. Germline assignment: CDR1 SGDLS and CDR2 YYNGEE. The chain's CDR3 is CASSVASDRANNEQFF. The DNA of the CDR3 is TGTGCCAGCAGCGTAGCGTCGGACAGGGCGAACAATGAGCAGTTCTTC.

The chain has TRBV5-6 and TRBJ2-7; tentatively, D is TRBD1 (5 bases). Trimming cost V 2 bases and J 2 bases, with 14 bases left between them. The CDR3 has 15 amino acids. Germline V gene lookup returns CDR1 SGHDT and CDR2 YYEEEE. The CDR3 coding sequence is TGTGCCAGCAGCTTTGGTCTGGGGCAGACCTACGAGCAGTACTTC. Translated: CASSFGLGQTYEQYF.

The chain links TRBV5-4 to TRBJ2-7; TRBD2 is a possible D gene (6 bases). Per germline, CDR1 SGHNT and CDR2 YYREEE (reference sequence). This CDR3 has 14 residues. V was shortened by 1 base and J by 1 base, with 9 bases between the two germline ends. The CDR3 spells CASSLWRDSYEQYF. The CDR3 DNA sequence: TGTGCCAGCAGCTTGTGGCGGGATTCCTACGAGCAGTACTTC.

The rearrangement uses TRBV25-1 and TRBJ2-1; 11 nucleotides line up with TRBD1. V was pared by 4 bases and J by 7 bases, with 12 bases of the junction left unmatched. In germline, CDR1 is MGHDK, CDR2 SYGVNS. The CDR3 has 17 residues. The CDR3 loop reads CASSGTLGQGVGNEQFF. CDR3 coding DNA: TGTGCCAGCAGTGGTACGCTGGGACAGGGGGTCGGAAATGAGCAGTTCTTC.

This chain joins TRBV7-8 and TRBJ1-1; 12 bases agree with TRBD1. Germline loops: CDR1 SGHVS, CDR2 FQNEAQ. Unmatched junction bases numbered 8, after V lost 3 bases and J lost 0 bases. This CDR3 has 18 residues. The chain's CDR3 is CASSFLRGQGAMNTEAFF. The CDR3 coding sequence is TGTGCCAGCAGCTTCCTTAGGGGACAGGGGGCGATGAACACTGAAGCTTTCTTT.

The genes are TRBV11-2 and TRBJ2-3, with 7 bases matching TRBD2. CDR1 is SGHAT, CDR2 FQNNGV, per germline. The CDR3 extends over 15 amino acids. V gave up 2 bases and J gave up 2 bases; unmatched junction bases: 4. The CDR3, as DNA: TGTGCCAGCAGCTTATTGCGGGGGAACACAGATACGCAGTATTTT. It specifies CASSLLRGNTDTQYF.

This chain connects TRBV5-8 to TRBJ1-2; TRBD1 matches at 9 bases. Unmatched junction bases numbered 6, after V lost 2 bases and J lost 7 bases. The CDR3 length is 14 residues. Germline CDR1 SGHTS, CDR2 YDEGEE. CDR3 residues: CASSLYRGLGGYTF. In DNA, the CDR3 is TGTGCCAGCAGCTTATACAGGGGGCTGGGTGGCTACACCTTC.

The rearrangement uses TRBV5-1 and TRBJ2-3; 11 bases align to TRBD1. Trimming removed 2 bases from V and 6 bases from J; junction bases left unmatched: 8. The germline V gene has CDR1 SGHRS and CDR2 YFSETQ. The CDR3 covers 16 residues. The chain's CDR3 is CASSFDGGQGADTQYF. DNA for the CDR3: TGCGCCAGCAGCTTCGACGGCGGACAGGGGGCGGATACGCAGTATTTT.

This chain connects TRBV7-3 to TRBJ1-1, with D tentatively TRBD1 (5 bases). Trimming shortened V by 3 bases and J by 1 base, and 18 bases separated the two germline ends. The CDR3 spans 17 residues. Germline V gene sequence: CDR1 SGHTA, CDR2 FQGTGA. The CDR3 is CASSLSRGPPENTEAFF. In DNA form, the CDR3 reads TGTGCCAGCAGCTTGAGTAGGGGCCCGCCAGAGAACACTGAAGCTTTCTTT.

The rearrangement joins TRBV7-9 to TRBJ1-4; 7 bases are a match to TRBD1. The junction had 7 bases not matched to a gene; V was cut back by 2 bases and J by 10 bases. The CDR3 runs 14 residues. Germline V lookup: CDR1 SEHNR, CDR2 FQNEAQ (reference sequence). CDR3 bases: TGTGCCAGCAGCTTATCAAGGGGGCAGGGAAAACTGTTTTTT. Its protein is CASSLSRGQGKLFF.

The genes are TRBV5-6 and TRBJ1-2; the match to TRBD1 covers 7 bases. This CDR3 region has 16 residues. From germline, CDR1 is SGHDT and CDR2 YYEEEE. The J segment lost 1 base and the V segment lost 4 bases, leaving 10 bases of the junction unmatched. The CDR3 protein is CASSAKETGFNYGYTF. The CDR3 nucleotides read TGTGCCAGCAGCGCAAAGGAGACAGGGTTTAACTATGGCTACACCTTC.

CDR3 in amino acids: CAISETAAGGFNEQFF. The CDR3 DNA follows: TGTGCCATCAGTGAAACGGCGGCGGGGGGTTTCAATGAGCAGTTCTTC. The chain recombines TRBV10-3 with TRBJ2-1, with 8 bases that match TRBD2. The CDR3 runs 16 residues. CDR1 and CDR2 (germline): ENHRY, SYGVKD. The V gene end was trimmed by 3 bases and the J gene end by 6 bases; junction bases not matched to a gene: 10.

This chain connects TRBV7-2 to TRBJ1-5; D gene ambiguous. Germline CDR1 is SGHTA and CDR2 is FQGNSA. This CDR3 spans 14 amino acids. V lost 5 bases and J 0 bases, leaving 8 bases between the germline ends. CDR3 protein: CASSPGYSNQPQHF. CDR3 DNA sequence: TGTGCCAGCAGCCCCGGTTATAGCAATCAGCCCCAGCATTTT.

This clone was recorded once. In DNA, the CDR3 is TGTGCCACCAGCAGAGAGAGGGGGATGGCTTACTACAATGAGCAGTTCTTC. Translating gives CATSRERGMAYYNEQFF. The V call is TRBV15, the J call TRBJ2-1, with D possibly matching TRBD1 (6 bases). Germline loops: CDR1 LNHNV, CDR2 YYDKDF (reference sequence). V gave up 0 bases and J gave up 3 bases, with 15 bases separating them. The CDR3 length is 17 residues.

This chain uses TRBV7-6 with TRBJ2-7, with TRBD1 identical over 10 bases. With 5 bases clipped from V and 4 bases from J, the junction kept 5 bases outside the gene matches. The CDR3 length is 14 residues. Germline lookup yields CDR1 SGHVS and CDR2 FNYEAQ. The CDR3 loop is CASSATGGPYEQYF. CDR3 coding DNA: TGTGCCAGCAGCGCGACAGGGGGCCCGTACGAGCAGTACTTC.

The J gene is TRBJ1-2, the V gene TRBV5-5; 10 bases line up with TRBD1. The CDR3 loop spans 15 amino acids. The junction had 8 bases not matched to a gene; V was cut back by 4 bases and J by 5 bases. Per germline, CDR1 SGHKS and CDR2 YYEKEE (reference sequence). The CDR3 here is CASSAPGQGNYGYTF. CDR3 nucleotides: TGTGCCAGCAGCGCCCCGGGACAGGGGAATTATGGCTACACCTTC.

This chain links TRBV29-1 with TRBJ2-2; 7 nucleotides agree with TRBD1. The V gene's germline CDR1 is SQVTM and CDR2 ANQGSEA. CDR3 length equals 16 residues. V lost 7 bases, J lost 5 bases, and 16 bases stayed unmatched. This CDR3 is CSAVGVRGLLTGELFF. The DNA for the CDR3 is TGCAGCGCCGTTGGGGTTAGGGGGCTATTAACCGGGGAGCTGTTTTTT.

The V and J genes are TRBV7-9 and TRBJ1-1; 7 nucleotides line up with TRBD1. The CDR3 loop spans 16 amino acids. V lost 1 base and J lost 1; bases outside the gene matches: 6. CDR1 is SEHNR, CDR2 FQNEAQ, per germline (reference sequence). CDR3 nucleotide sequence: TGTGCCAGCAGCTTAGACTCCAGGGGGGAGAACACTGAAGCTTTCTTT. Amino acid sequence: CASSLDSRGENTEAFF.

V usage is TRBV19 and J usage is TRBJ1-5, with a weak D call TRBD1 (5 bases). V was shortened by 1 base and J by 1 base, with 14 bases between the two germline ends. This CDR3 spans 17 amino acids. Per the germline V gene, CDR1 is LNHDA and CDR2 is SQIVND (reference sequence). The CDR3 loop is CASSIVGAGESNQPQHF. The CDR3 nucleotides are TGTGCCAGTAGTATAGTAGGGGCAGGAGAAAGCAATCAGCCCCAGCATTTT.

This chain uses TRBV10-2 with TRBJ2-5; perhaps TRBD2 as D (5 bases). Germline lookup yields CDR1 WSHSY and CDR2 SAAADI. This CDR3 region has 15 residues. The ends were cut back, 3 bases at V and 3 bases at J, with 14 bases in the middle. CDR3 sequence: CASSDNSRAEETQYF. CDR3 bases: TGCGCCAGCAGTGATAATTCGCGAGCGGAAGAGACCCAGTACTTC.

This chain uses TRBV15 with TRBJ1-4, with TRBD1 matching over 8 bases. The V segment lost 7 bases and the J segment 4 bases; nucleotides outside the gene matches: 11. This CDR3 contains 16 residues. Germline assignment: CDR1 LNHNV and CDR2 YYDKDF (reference sequence). The CDR3 nucleotides are TGTGCCACCAAAAGCACAGGGGGAGAGATTAATGAAAAACTGTTTTTT. The encoded protein is CATKSTGGEINEKLFF.